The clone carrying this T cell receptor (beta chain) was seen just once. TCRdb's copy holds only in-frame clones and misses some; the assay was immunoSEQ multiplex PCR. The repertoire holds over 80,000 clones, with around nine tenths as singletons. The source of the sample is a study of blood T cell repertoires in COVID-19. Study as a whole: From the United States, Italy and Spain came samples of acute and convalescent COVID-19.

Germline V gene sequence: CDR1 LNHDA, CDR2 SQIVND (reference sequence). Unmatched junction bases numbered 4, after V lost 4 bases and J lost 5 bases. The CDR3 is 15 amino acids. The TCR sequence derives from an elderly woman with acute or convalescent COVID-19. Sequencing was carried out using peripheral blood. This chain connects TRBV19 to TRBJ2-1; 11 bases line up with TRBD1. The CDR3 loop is CASSKGQGGNNEQFF. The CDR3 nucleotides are TGTGCCAGTAGTAAGGGACAGGGGGGCAACAATGAGCAGTTCTTC.